These 32 T cell receptor beta chains came from one sample sequenced in a study of OX40 agonist ivuxolimab in advanced cancers. TCRdb's copy holds only in-frame clones and misses some; the assay was immunoSEQ multiplex PCR. The table has roughly 61,000 clones, 87% seen once; the top ten hold under 0.8%. Sequences were derived from CD4+ or CD8+ T cells sorted from blood, sampled in a trial of the OX40 agonist ivuxolimab. Source of these receptors: an adult with an advanced solid tumor such as melanoma, head and neck, liver or kidney cancer.

The CDR3, as DNA: TGTGCCAGCAGCTCAAACCCGACTAGCGGGGGGGGTATCAATGAGCAGTTCTTC. It specifies CASSSNPTSGGGINEQFF. The chain combines TRBV11-3 with TRBJ2-1; 14 positions agree with TRBD2. From germline, CDR1 is SGHNT and CDR2 YENEEA. J was trimmed by 6 bases and V by 4 bases; bases with no gene match: 11. This CDR3 spans 18 amino acids.

In its sample, this clone was seen once. V is TRBV12-5 and J is TRBJ2-3, with D unresolved. The CDR3 is 12 residues long. V was shortened by 7 bases and J by 3 bases, with 8 bases between the two germline ends. Germline loops: CDR1 LGHNT, CDR2 FRNRAP. The CDR3 protein is CASAASTDTQYF. As DNA, the CDR3 is TGTGCTAGTGCAGCTAGTACAGATACGCAGTATTTT.

V is TRBV28 and J is TRBJ1-6; the D is unclear. V lost 6 bases, J lost 0 bases, and 12 bases lay in between. Per germline, CDR1 MDHEN and CDR2 SYDVKM. The CDR3 is 16 residues long. The DNA for the CDR3 is TGTGCCAGCAGCCCATCTTCCAGCTCCTATAATTCACCCCTCCACTTT. This translates into CASSPSSSSYNSPLHF. Combining the CDR3 with reference TRBV28 and TRBJ1-6 gives the whole variable domain DVKVTQSSRYLVKRTGEKVFLECVQDMDHENMFWYRQDPGLGLRLIYFSYDVKMKEKGDIPEGYSVSREKKERFSLILESASTNQTSMYLCASSPSSSSYNSPLHFGNGTRLTVT.

The chain links TRBV7-9 to TRBJ2-2, with D possibly matching TRBD1 (5 bases). V was clipped by 2 bases and J by 0 bases, with 13 bases between them. The CDR3 is 17 amino acids. Germline assignment: CDR1 SEHNR and CDR2 FQNEAQ (reference sequence). The CDR3 reads CASSLRIGRANTGELFF. DNA of the CDR3: TGTGCCAGCAGCTTACGAATTGGCAGGGCGAACACCGGGGAGCTGTTTTTT.

The genes are TRBV13 and TRBJ1-4; no definite D call. Germline values: CDR1 PRHDT, CDR2 FYEKMQ (reference sequence). CDR3 size: 19 residues. V lost 3 bases and J 10 bases, leaving 30 bases between the germline ends. The CDR3 DNA reads TGTGCCAGCAGCTTGTCAGTATTGGGAAGCGGACCCCCGTCTGGAAAACTGTTTTTT. It translates to CASSLSVLGSGPPSGKLFF.

The CDR3 nucleotides read TGCGCCAGCAGCCCCCAGGAACGGGGTTCGGGGGAGCAGTACTTC. It encodes CASSPQERGSGEQYF. This chain joins TRBV4-1 and TRBJ2-7, with a possible D match to TRBD2 (5 bases). The CDR3 spans 15 residues. Germline-derived CDR1 and CDR2 are MGHRA and YSYEKL. V shed 4 bases and J shed 7 bases, with 20 bases lying between them.

The chain is built from TRBV7-3 and TRBJ2-3; D may be TRBD1 or TRBD2 (5 bases each). The CDR3 loop spans 14 amino acids. The V end was cut by 2 bases, the J end by 6 bases, with 12 bases between. CDR1 and CDR2 from the germline V gene are SGHTA and FQGTGA. This CDR3 is CASSLFGALDTQYF. The CDR3 nucleotides are TGTGCCAGCAGCTTATTCGGGGCCTTGGATACGCAGTATTTT.

This clone was seen only a few times. The rearrangement links TRBV5-8 to TRBJ2-2; TRBD1 agrees at 10 bases. CDR3 length: 15 amino acids. The J segment lost 7 bases and the V segment lost 4 bases, leaving 7 bases of the junction unmatched. Germline V gene sequence: CDR1 SGHTS, CDR2 YDEGEE. CDR3 sequence: CASSPGTGAIGELFF. DNA of the CDR3: TGTGCCAGCAGCCCCGGGACAGGGGCGATCGGGGAGCTGTTTTTT. The whole variable domain, remainder taken from reference TRBV5-8 and TRBJ2-2, is EAGVTQSPTHLIKTRGQQATLRCSPISGHTSVYWYQQALGLGLQFLLWYDEGEERNRGNFPPRFSGRQFPNYSSELNVNALELEDSALYLCASSPGTGAIGELFFGEGSRLTVL.

The V and J genes are TRBV7-8 and TRBJ2-7; 8 bases agree with TRBD1. The germline V gene has CDR1 SGHVS and CDR2 FQNEAQ. This CDR3 contains 18 residues. The V and J ends lost 5 bases and 5 bases, in that order; junction bases with no gene match: 20. CDR3: CASSQRGAGQGHKDEQYF. The CDR3 nucleotides read TGTGCCAGCAGCCAACGAGGGGCCGGACAGGGACATAAGGACGAGCAGTACTTC.

The chain combines TRBV29-1 with TRBJ1-1; D is unresolved. The CDR3 length is 13 residues. The V gene's germline CDR1 is SQVTM and CDR2 ANQGSEA. Trimming left V 7 bases short and J 0 bases short, with 12 bases between. CDR3: CSASAAMNTEAFF. The CDR3 DNA follows: TGCAGCGCGTCGGCTGCCATGAACACTGAAGCTTTCTTT.

The chain carries TRBV27 and TRBJ2-6; no firm D call. Trimming took off 3 bases at V and 3 bases at J, with 9 bases between the two ends. Germline lookup yields CDR1 MNHEY and CDR2 SMNVEV (reference sequence). The CDR3 loop spans 15 amino acids. The CDR3 reads CASSFNSRGANVLTF. CDR3 sequence (DNA): TGTGCCAGCAGTTTTAACTCGCGTGGGGCCAACGTCCTGACTTTC.

This rearrangement joins TRBV28 to TRBJ2-1; 9 nucleotides agree with TRBD1. Germline V gives CDR1 MDHEN, CDR2 SYDVKM. The V segment lost 6 bases and the J segment 3 bases; nucleotides outside the gene matches: 12. This CDR3 has 17 residues. As DNA, the CDR3 is TGTGCCAGCAGGTTGACCCCGGGACAGGGAGGCTACAATGAGCAGTTCTTC. Its translation is CASRLTPGQGGYNEQFF.

The chain has TRBV6-1 and TRBJ2-3; D gene uncertain. The V and J ends lost 1 base and 7 bases respectively, with 15 bases between them. This CDR3 spans 15 amino acids. CDR1 and CDR2 (germline): MNHNS, SASEGT. The CDR3 DNA sequence: TGTGCCAGCAGTGAAGAGATTACAGTTAAGAATACGCAGTATTTT. It yields the protein CASSEEITVKNTQYF.

The chain employs TRBV10-3 and TRBJ2-7; TRBD2 matches 11 bases. The CDR3 sequence is 16 residues long. V shed 11 bases and J 6 bases; nucleotides not matched to a gene: 18. From germline, CDR1 is ENHRY and CDR2 SYGVKD. The CDR3 DNA follows: TGTGCCGTCTCTGCGGGCACTAGCGGGAGTTCGGGCGAGCAGTACTTC. It codes for CAVSAGTSGSSGEQYF.

The chain uses TRBV9 and TRBJ2-2; the D is unclear. CDR1 SGDLS and CDR2 YYNGEE come from the germline V gene. The CDR3 spans 14 residues. Trimming took 1 base from V and 4 from J, leaving 8 bases between them. The DNA for the CDR3 is TGTGCCAGCAGCGTACTGGAAGCCACCGGGGAGCTGTTTTTT. Amino acid sequence: CASSVLEATGELFF.

CDR3 loop: CASSTGRPSGANVLTF. CDR3 sequence (DNA): TGTGCCAGTAGTACAGGCAGACCCTCTGGGGCCAACGTCCTGACTTTC. V usage is TRBV19 and J usage is TRBJ2-6, with D unclear. The CDR3 is 16 residues long. Germline CDR1 is LNHDA and CDR2 is SQIVND (reference sequence). V lost 4 bases to trimming and J lost 0 bases, with 10 bases between them. The full variable domain, in which reference TRBV19 and TRBJ2-6 provide the parts outside the CDR3, is DGGITQSPKYLFRKEGQNVTLSCEQNLNHDAMYWYRQDPGQGLRLIYYSQIVNDFQKGDIAEGYSVSREKKESFPLTVTSAQKNPTAFYLCASSTGRPSGANVLTFGAGSRLTVL.

The chain carries TRBV11-2 and TRBJ2-7, with 8 bases aligning to TRBD2. This CDR3 has 14 residues. The germline V gene has CDR1 SGHAT and CDR2 FQNNGV. The ends lost 5 bases at V and 0 bases at J; junction bases unmatched: 3. The CDR3 nucleotides read TGTGCCAGCAGCCCCGGGGGGGCCTCCTACGAGCAGTACTTC. Translating gives CASSPGGASYEQYF.

This chain joins TRBV20-1 and TRBJ1-4; no definite D call. The CDR3 sequence is 11 residues long. Per the germline V gene, CDR1 is DFQATT and CDR2 is SNEGSKA (reference sequence). With 5 bases removed from V and 4 bases from J, the gap between germline ends came to 5 bases. The CDR3 nucleotides read TGCAGTGCTCCCCTTAATGAAAAACTGTTTTTT. This encodes CSAPLNEKLFF.

The chain carries TRBV21-1 and TRBJ1-3. TRBV21-1 is an annotated pseudogene. The CDR3 spans 20 residues. The CDR3 reads CASSKDGEVKGPLWGNTIYF. The CDR3 DNA reads as TGTGCCAGCAGCAAAGATGGGGAGGTTAAGGGTCCTCTCTGGGGAAACACCATATATTTT.

This chain joins TRBV11-3 and TRBJ2-7; either TRBD1 or TRBD2 may supply D (5 bases each). The V and J ends lost 5 bases and 4 bases respectively, with 15 bases between them. Germline V CDR1 and CDR2: SGHNT, YENEEA. CDR3 length equals 14 residues. The chain's CDR3 is CASSRGPPEYEQYF. The CDR3 DNA is TGTGCCAGCAGCCGGGGACCCCCGGAATACGAGCAGTACTTC.

V usage is TRBV5-8 and J usage is TRBJ1-2; 7 nucleotides line up with TRBD1. CDR3 length: 15 amino acids. Germline assignment: CDR1 SGHTS and CDR2 YDEGEE. The V and J ends lost 2 bases and 5 bases, in that order; junction bases with no gene match: 9. As DNA, the CDR3 is TGTGCCAGCAGCTTATCCGGCAGGGGGTCATATGGCTACACCTTC. Residues: CASSLSGRGSYGYTF.

This clone was picked up a small number of times. This chain connects TRBV13 to TRBJ1-4; D is unresolved. CDR3 size: 13 residues. V dropped 0 bases and J dropped 4 bases, with 3 bases sitting between them. In germline, CDR1 is PRHDT, CDR2 FYEKMQ (reference sequence). The CDR3 reads CASSLGGNEKLFF. CDR3 coding DNA: TGTGCCAGCAGCTTAGGGGGTAATGAAAAACTGTTTTTT.

The chain has TRBV13 and TRBJ1-2; D is unclear. The CDR3 has 15 residues. The germline gives CDR1 PRHDT, CDR2 FYEKMQ (reference sequence). V was clipped by 5 bases and J by 2 bases, with 15 bases between them. The DNA for the CDR3 is TGTGCCAGCAGCCTCAATGGGTGGCAGAACTATGGCTACACCTTC. Translating gives CASSLNGWQNYGYTF.

Written as DNA, the CDR3 is TGTGCCAGCAGCCAAGGACTTATCTGGGATGGCTACACCTTC. Its translation: CASSQGLIWDGYTF. The rearrangement links TRBV28 to TRBJ1-2; D gene unclear. The CDR3 length is 14 residues. V dropped 6 bases and J dropped 6 bases, with 17 bases sitting between them. In germline, CDR1 is MDHEN, CDR2 SYDVKM.

Here the CDR3 reads CSVGLGVQETQYF. CDR3 DNA: TGCAGCGTTGGACTAGGGGTTCAAGAGACCCAGTACTTC. The chain links TRBV29-1 to TRBJ2-5, with D tentatively TRBD2 (6 bases). Germline V lookup: CDR1 SQVTM, CDR2 ANQGSEA. The V gene lost 4 bases and the J gene lost 2 bases, with 11 bases spanning the gap. The CDR3 totals 13 residues.

The chain combines TRBV19 with TRBJ2-7; TRBD1 matches at 8 bases. V shed 6 bases, J shed 7 bases, and the junction held 20 bases outside the gene matches. The CDR3 extends over 17 amino acids. Per germline, CDR1 LNHDA and CDR2 SQIVND (reference sequence). CDR3 amino acids: CASSKFPSEGQGAEQYF. CDR3 in DNA: TGTGCCAGTAGCAAATTCCCCTCGGAGGGCCAGGGGGCAGAGCAGTACTTC.

The V gene is TRBV9, the J gene TRBJ1-2, with D unclear. Germline assignment: CDR1 SGDLS and CDR2 YYNGEE. This CDR3 spans 15 amino acids. V was pared by 0 bases and J by 4 bases, with 13 bases between. As DNA, the CDR3 is TGTGCCAGCAGCGTAGAGGGTGCCGGACCCTATGGCTACACCTTC. Translation gives CASSVEGAGPYGYTF.

The chain has TRBV18 and TRBJ1-1; tentative D call: TRBD1 (6 bases). The CDR3 is 15 amino acids. Germline CDR1 reads KGHSH; CDR2 reads LQKENI. The germline V and J ends were trimmed by 3 bases and 3 bases, with 14 bases remaining between them. CDR3 in DNA: TGTGCCAGCTCACCGAACAGGGAGAGTCACACTGAAGCTTTCTTT. Translation gives CASSPNRESHTEAFF.

This rearrangement joins TRBV18 to TRBJ2-2, with TRBD1 matching over 9 bases. Germline CDR1 KGHSH, CDR2 LQKENI. This CDR3 comprises 17 residues. V lost 3 bases to trimming and J lost 3 bases; unmatched junction nucleotides: 8. The CDR3 here is CASSPTIWTGDTGELFF. The CDR3 nucleotides are TGTGCCAGCTCACCCACCATATGGACAGGGGACACCGGGGAGCTGTTTTTT.

This sequence joins TRBV28 and TRBJ1-1; D is perhaps TRBD1 (5 bases). The germline gives CDR1 MDHEN, CDR2 SYDVKM. The CDR3 contains 14 residues. The ends were cut back, 11 bases at V and 0 bases at J, with 16 bases in the middle. The CDR3 loop is CASHRDAMNTEAFF. The CDR3 region has the DNA TGTGCCTCCCACCGGGACGCCATGAACACTGAAGCTTTCTTT.

The rearrangement uses TRBV6-1 and TRBJ2-1, with D possibly matching TRBD2 (6 bases). The CDR3 is 12 amino acids. Germline-derived CDR1 and CDR2 are MNHNS and SASEGT. The germline V and J ends were trimmed by 4 bases and 10 bases, with 11 bases remaining between them. The CDR3 protein is CASSAGTPEQFF. CDR3 in DNA: TGTGCCAGCAGTGCCGGGACTCCAGAGCAGTTCTTC.

The gene calls are TRBV6-5 and TRBJ2-7; D unresolved. The germline V gene has CDR1 MNHEY and CDR2 SVGAGI. This CDR3 spans 13 amino acids. V lost 2 bases, J lost 3 bases, and 8 bases lay in between. The CDR3 DNA follows: TGTGCCAGCAGTTACGGCAGTTACTACGAGCAGTACTTC. This encodes CASSYGSYYEQYF.